This T cell receptor beta chain was sequenced during a study of T-cell reconstitution after alpha-beta-depleted transplantation in children. V was cut by 5 bases and J by 6 bases, with 11 bases left in between. From germline, CDR1 is SGHVS and CDR2 FNYEAQ. This CDR3 is 13 amino acids long. Researchers prepared the TCRbeta library using unique molecular identifiers, the study reports. TCRdb recomputed calls from the PCR reads with MiXCR, one row per CDR3 protein. The table has approximately 240,000 distinct CDR3 sequences, around 9.5% seen once. Only a few counts were recorded for this clonotype. The rearrangement uses TRBV7-6 and TRBJ2-1; D tentatively reads TRBD1 or TRBD2 (5 bases each). This specimen was PBMCs from the stem cell graft donor, taken from the stem cell graft. The sequence came from a human donor who donated a stem cell graft to a child with acute lymphoblastic leukemia. CDR3 nucleotide sequence: TGTGCCAGCAGCCGGGGACCGCGCAATGAGCAGTTCTTC. Its protein is CASSRGPRNEQFF.